These 30 T cell receptor beta chains came from one sample sequenced in a study of CD8 T cells in ankylosing spondylitis. TCRdb re-called the 5' RACE reads through MiXCR, storing one row per CDR3 protein. The data show about 340,000 distinct CDR3 sequences, 20% to 25% seen once. The sequenced sample consisted of blood, either unsorted or a sorted T cell fraction (not recorded which). These receptors were obtained from a male donor with ankylosing spondylitis or in good health (not recorded which).

The chain uses TRBV7-9 and TRBJ2-1, with 11 positions matching TRBD2. Germline V gives CDR1 SEHNR, CDR2 FQNEAQ (reference sequence). CDR3 size: 15 residues. J was trimmed by 8 bases and V by 1 base; bases with no gene match: 4. In DNA, the CDR3 is TGTGCCAGCAGCTTAGTAGCGGGGGGGCATGATGAGCAGTTCTTC. Its protein is CASSLVAGGHDEQFF.

This clonotype was picked up many times. V is TRBV9 and J is TRBJ2-7; TRBD2 agrees at 9 bases. Germline trimming cut 4 bases from V and 2 bases from J; bases unmatched to any gene: 10. The germline V gene has CDR1 SGDLS and CDR2 YYNGEE. CDR3 size: 16 residues. CDR3 sequence: CASSPNLAGSAYEQYF. The CDR3 nucleotides are TGTGCCAGCAGCCCCAATCTAGCGGGGAGTGCCTACGAGCAGTACTTC.

The chain carries TRBV6-5 and TRBJ2-4, with unresolved D. The ends were cut back, 8 bases at V and 6 bases at J, with 11 bases in the middle. The CDR3 runs 12 residues. Germline V gives CDR1 MNHEY, CDR2 SVGAGI. This CDR3 reads CASWAGGNIQYF. The CDR3, as DNA: TGTGCCAGCTGGGCAGGCGGAAACATTCAGTACTTC.

V gene TRBV11-1 combines with J gene TRBJ2-5; D is unclear. CDR1 and CDR2 from the germline V gene are SGHAT and FQDESV (reference sequence). Trimming removed 5 bases at V and 3 bases at J, with 10 bases between. The CDR3 runs 13 residues. DNA for the CDR3: TGTGCCAGCAGCCCCGCAGAAAAAGAGACCCAGTACTTC. Its protein is CASSPAEKETQYF.

This clonotype has a handful of counts. CDR3 DNA: TGTGCCAGCACCCTACCTAGCTCCTACAATGAGCAGTTCTTC. It is translated as CASTLPSSYNEQFF. The chain is built from TRBV13 and TRBJ2-1; D ambiguous. Trimming left V 7 bases short and J 0 bases short, with 10 bases between. The CDR3 has 14 amino acids. Germline V gene data show CDR1 as PRHDT and CDR2 as FYEKMQ (reference sequence). The full variable domain, in which reference TRBV13 and TRBJ2-1 provide the parts outside the CDR3, is AAGVIQSPRHLIKEKRETATLKCYPIPRHDTVYWYQQGPGQDPQFLISFYEKMQSDKGSIPDRFSAQQFSDYHSELNMSSLELGDSALYFCASTLPSSYNEQFFGPGTRLTVL.

In its sample, this clonotype was seen a few times. The V gene is TRBV29-1, the J gene TRBJ2-7; D not resolved. This CDR3 has 12 amino acids. Germline-derived CDR1 and CDR2 are SQVTM and ANQGSEA. The germline V and J ends were trimmed by 6 bases and 1 base, with 10 bases remaining between them. CDR3 in DNA: TGCAGCGTAGTAGCTTTATCCTACGAGCAGTACTTC. This translates into CSVVALSYEQYF.

The chain joins TRBV28 to TRBJ1-6; D may be TRBD1 (6 bases). The CDR3 length is 14 residues. Trimming removed 3 bases at V and 9 bases at J, with 12 bases between. Per the germline V gene, CDR1 is MDHEN and CDR2 is SYDVKM. The CDR3 DNA reads as TGTGCCAGCAGTTTTGCCCAAGGGGGTTCACCCCTCCACTTT. Amino acid sequence: CASSFAQGGSPLHF.

The table lists this clonotype with a few counts. The DNA of the CDR3 is TGTGCCAGCAGTTTGGGACTAAGCAATGAGCAGTTCTTC. Translated, it gives CASSLGLSNEQFF. V and J are TRBV27 and TRBJ2-1; 7 positions match TRBD2. The trim removed 3 bases at V and 6 bases at J, leaving 2 bases unmatched. Germline CDR1 is MNHEY and CDR2 is SMNVEV (reference sequence). CDR3 length equals 13 residues.

The chain carries TRBV2 and TRBJ2-1; TRBD1 might be the D (6 bases). The germline CDR1 and CDR2 sequences are SNHLY and FYNNEI. With 4 bases removed from V and 1 base from J, the gap between germline ends came to 8 bases. This CDR3 is 14 amino acids long. CDR3 DNA sequence: TGTGCCAGCAGTGCAGGGGAGTCCTACAATGAGCAGTTCTTC. Residues: CASSAGESYNEQFF.

V is TRBV20-1 and J is TRBJ2-7; D unresolved. This CDR3 has 14 residues. CDR1 is DFQATT and CDR2 is SNEGSKA in the germline V gene (reference sequence). V lost 3 bases, J lost 2 bases, and 14 bases lay in between. Written as DNA, the CDR3 is TGCAGTGCTAGCTGGACCCAGCCCACCTACGAGCAGTACTTC. Its translation is CSASWTQPTYEQYF.

This chain uses TRBV24-1 with TRBJ2-1, with D unresolved. This CDR3 contains 14 residues. Germline-derived CDR1 and CDR2 are KGHDR and SFDVKD. Trimming removed 0 bases at V and 7 bases at J, with 9 bases between. DNA for the CDR3: TGTGCCACCAGTGATTTGTCAGGAGCAAATGAGCAGTTCTTC. It codes for CATSDLSGANEQFF.

In this sample, this clonotype turned up a few times. The V call is TRBV6-2 or TRBV6-3, the J call TRBJ1-1, with D hard to call. Trimming left V 0 bases short and J 0 bases short, with 11 bases between. The CDR3 runs 16 residues. The germline CDR1 and CDR2 sequences are MNHEY and SVGEGT. CDR3 sequence: CASSYSVGEMNTEAFF. The CDR3 bases are TGTGCCAGCAGTTACTCTGTCGGTGAAATGAACACTGAAGCTTTCTTT.

The gene calls are TRBV12-3 or TRBV12-4 and TRBJ2-1; 8 bases fit TRBD1. Germline trimming cut 6 bases from V and 7 bases from J; bases unmatched to any gene: 5. CDR3 size: 13 residues. The CDR3 here is CASSLQGENEQFF. In nucleotides, the CDR3 is TGTGCCAGCAGCTTACAGGGGGAGAATGAGCAGTTCTTC.

The chain has TRBV6-1 and TRBJ2-2; D ambiguous. The length of the CDR3 is 15 residues. V lost 6 bases, J lost 0 bases, and 11 bases lay in between. Germline values: CDR1 MNHNS, CDR2 SASEGT. The CDR3 spells CASSTHPANTGELFF. The CDR3 DNA reads TGTGCCAGCAGCACCCACCCGGCGAACACCGGGGAGCTGTTTTTT.

V gene TRBV27 combines with J gene TRBJ2-1; D ambiguous. Trimming pared 2 bases from V and 9 bases from J, leaving 11 bases between. In germline, CDR1 is MNHEY, CDR2 SMNVEV (reference sequence). This CDR3 has 13 amino acids. In nucleotides, the CDR3 is TGTGCCAGCAGTTTAATGGCTCTCGGTGAGCAGTTCTTC. This codes for CASSLMALGEQFF.

The chain couples TRBV13 to TRBJ2-1; TRBD2 matches at 13 bases. The trim removed 8 bases at V and 8 bases at J, leaving 6 bases unmatched. The CDR3 is 14 amino acids. Germline lookup yields CDR1 PRHDT and CDR2 FYEKMQ (reference sequence). The CDR3 bases are TGTGCCAGCCGACTAGCGGGGGGTAGGGATGAGCAGTTCTTC. Translating gives CASRLAGGRDEQFF.

The sample holds a few counts of this clonotype. The V and J genes are TRBV27 and TRBJ2-7; 8 nucleotides match TRBD1. CDR3 length: 15 residues. The germline V gene encodes CDR1 MNHEY and CDR2 SMNVEV (reference sequence). The V gene end was trimmed by 7 bases and the J gene end by 7 bases; junction bases not matched to a gene: 15. CDR3 region: CASTSSGTGSAEQYF. The CDR3 region has the DNA TGTGCCAGCACCTCCTCCGGGACAGGAAGTGCGGAGCAGTACTTC.

The chain has TRBV20-1 and TRBJ2-1; 9 nucleotides match TRBD2. V lost 6 bases and J lost 6; bases outside the gene matches: 9. The CDR3 extends over 14 amino acids. Germline V gives CDR1 DFQATT, CDR2 SNEGSKA (reference sequence). The CDR3 spells CSANPAGGFNEQFF. CDR3 nucleotides: TGCAGTGCGAACCCAGCGGGGGGCTTCAATGAGCAGTTCTTC.

This clonotype has just a few counts. This chain connects TRBV7-6 to TRBJ2-3; D unresolved. Germline V gene lookup returns CDR1 SGHVS and CDR2 FNYEAQ. The CDR3 length is 13 residues. Trimming removed 3 bases at V and 2 bases at J, with 6 bases between. CDR3 sequence reads: CASSFGNTDTQYF. The CDR3 region has the DNA TGTGCCAGCAGCTTTGGAAACACAGATACGCAGTATTTT. The complete variable domain, with remaining parts taken from reference TRBV7-6 and TRBJ2-3, reads GAGVSQSPRYKVTKRGQDVALRCDPISGHVSLYWYRQALGQGPEFLTYFNYEAQQDKSGLPNDRFSAERPEGSISTLTIQRTEQRDSAMYRCASSFGNTDTQYFGPGTRLTVL.

Regarding this clonotype: Its ends do not fully match the called genes, so a read error is possible. V usage is TRBV3-1 and J usage is TRBJ2-3; perhaps TRBD1 as D (5 bases). This CDR3 contains 15 residues. CDR1 and CDR2 from the germline V gene are LGHDT and YNNKEL (reference sequence). CDR3 loop: CATSHDDSSTDTQYF. The CDR3 DNA follows: TGTGCCACCAGCCATGACGACAGCAGCACAGATACGCAGTATTTT.

This clonotype was counted a few times. The chain links TRBV12-3 or TRBV12-4 to TRBJ2-3; TRBD1 matches at 8 bases. The length of the CDR3 is 15 residues. V trimming: 6 bases; J trimming: 4 bases; junction bases outside the gene matches: 9. CDR3 coding DNA: TGTGCCAGCAGACCAGGGGGCCGGTATGCAGATACGCAGTATTTT. This sequence encodes CASRPGGRYADTQYF.

A few counts support this clonotype. The chain uses TRBV7-9 and TRBJ1-1, with unresolved D. Germline V gene sequence: CDR1 SEHNR, CDR2 FQNEAQ (reference sequence). Trimming took 1 base from V and 0 from J, leaving 12 bases between them. This CDR3 comprises 16 residues. CDR3 DNA: TGTGCCAGCAGCTTAGGGATGGGGTCCATGAACACTGAAGCTTTCTTT. Translated, it gives CASSLGMGSMNTEAFF.

This clonotype was counted ten times or more. This rearrangement joins TRBV29-1 to TRBJ2-1, with 8 bases fitting TRBD2. Germline V gene data show CDR1 as SQVTM and CDR2 as ANQGSEA. J gave up 4 bases and V 4 bases, and 3 bases lay outside the gene matches. The length of the CDR3 is 13 residues. DNA for the CDR3: TGCAGCGTTGCGGGGGGGGCGTACAATGAGCAGTTCTTC. Translation: CSVAGGAYNEQFF.

This clonotype has only a few counts. The CDR3 DNA reads as TGTGCCAGCAGCCGAAGAGGGGACACCTACAATGAGCAGTTCTTC. Translating it yields CASSRRGDTYNEQFF. The gene calls are TRBV14 and TRBJ2-1; D perhaps matches TRBD1 (6 bases). Trimming left V 4 bases short and J 2 bases short, with 12 bases between. CDR1 is SGHDN and CDR2 is FVKESK in the germline V gene. The length of the CDR3 is 15 residues.

This clonotype was counted between two and nine times. V gene TRBV20-1 combines with J gene TRBJ1-2; TRBD1 is a possible D gene (5 bases). This CDR3 contains 11 residues. The V end was cut by 7 bases, the J end by 3 bases, with 9 bases between. Germline CDR1 DFQATT, CDR2 SNEGSKA (reference sequence). The CDR3: CSVRQHYGYTF. CDR3 sequence (DNA): TGCAGTGTTCGACAGCACTATGGCTACACCTTC.

This chain uses TRBV7-8 with TRBJ2-2, with 8 bases that match TRBD2. This CDR3 has 18 amino acids. Germline CDR1 and CDR2: SGHVS and FQNEAQ. V dropped 6 bases and J dropped 4; count of bases not matched to a gene: 16. CDR3 bases: TGTGCCAGCAGTCTCCCTAACGGCGGGGGGCATGTCACCGGGGAGCTGTTTTTT. Its translation is CASSLPNGGGHVTGELFF. Full variable domain (outside the CDR3, taken from reference TRBV7-8 and TRBJ2-2): GAGVSQSPRYKVAKRGQDVALRCDPISGHVSLFWYQQALGQGPEFLTYFQNEAQLDKSGLPSDRFFAERPEGSVSTLKIQRTQQEDSAVYLCASSLPNGGGHVTGELFFGEGSRLTVL.

This sequence joins TRBV3-1 and TRBJ2-2; maybe TRBD2 (6 bases). The V gene's germline CDR1 is LGHDT and CDR2 YNNKEL (reference sequence). This CDR3 contains 17 residues. V lost 11 bases, J lost 4 bases, and 26 bases lay in between. CDR3 in DNA: TGTGCCTCCAGCCAACGATCGCGGGGCTATGGCACCGGGGAGCTGTTTTTT. This encodes CASSQRSRGYGTGELFF.

There are a few counts of this clonotype. This chain uses TRBV5-1 with TRBJ2-2, with D unclear. The CDR3 spans 17 residues. Germline assignment: CDR1 SGHRS and CDR2 YFSETQ. V lost 0 bases and J 0 bases, leaving 12 bases between the germline ends. CDR3 sequence (DNA): TGCGCCAGCAGCTTGGGCCTTGGCGGCGCGAACACCGGGGAGCTGTTTTTT. Protein: CASSLGLGGANTGELFF.

This clonotype appeared many times. The gene calls are TRBV27 and TRBJ1-5; D gene unclear. Trimming pared 5 bases from V and 2 bases from J, leaving 4 bases between. Germline loops: CDR1 MNHEY, CDR2 SMNVEV (reference sequence). The CDR3 sequence is 12 residues long. CDR3 coding DNA: TGTGCCAGCAGTCCCCGCAATCAGCCCCAGCATTTT. This translates into CASSPRNQPQHF.

This clonotype was picked up a small number of times. This chain uses TRBV5-1 with TRBJ2-7; TRBD1 matches 12 bases. Germline CDR1 and CDR2: SGHRS and YFSETQ. Trimming at V came to 3 bases and at J to 5 bases, leaving 3 bases not matched to a gene. The CDR3 spans 14 residues. CDR3 DNA sequence: TGCGCCAGCAGCTCGGGACAGGGGGCCGACGAGCAGTACTTC. Amino acid sequence: CASSSGQGADEQYF.